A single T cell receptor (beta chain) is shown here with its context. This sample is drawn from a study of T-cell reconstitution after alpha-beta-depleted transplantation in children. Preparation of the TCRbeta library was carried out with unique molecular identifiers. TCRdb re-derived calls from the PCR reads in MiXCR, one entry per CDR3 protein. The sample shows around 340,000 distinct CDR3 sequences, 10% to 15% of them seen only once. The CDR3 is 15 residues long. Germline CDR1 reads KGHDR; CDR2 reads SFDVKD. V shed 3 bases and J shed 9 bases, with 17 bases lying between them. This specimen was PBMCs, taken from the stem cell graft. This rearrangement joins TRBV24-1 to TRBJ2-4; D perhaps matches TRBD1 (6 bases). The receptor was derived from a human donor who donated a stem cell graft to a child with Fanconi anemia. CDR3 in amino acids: CATSDADRSVVIQYF. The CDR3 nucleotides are TGTGCCACCAGTGATGCCGACAGGAGCGTCGTCATTCAGTACTTC.